What follows describes a single T cell receptor (beta chain). The data are from a study of technical replicates of blood from a few donors. V was pared by 3 bases and J by 2 bases, with 3 bases of the junction left unmatched. CDR1 and CDR2 from the germline V gene are LNHNV and YYDKDF (reference sequence). The CDR3 loop spans 14 amino acids. Only in-frame clones appear in the TCRdb table, and some are missing; sequencing was by immunoSEQ multiplex PCR. The sample records tens of thousands of clones, more than 85% being singletons. The sequence was obtained from a human donor in good health. The material sequenced was T cells isolated from PBMCs. The V and J genes are TRBV15 and TRBJ2-5; 7 nucleotides agree with TRBD2. The CDR3 sequence is CATSRAGLQETQYF. In DNA form, the CDR3 reads TGTGCCACCAGCAGGGCGGGACTACAAGAGACCCAGTACTTC.